The source of this T cell receptor (beta chain) is a study of blood T cell repertoires in COVID-19. The data were produced by immunoSEQ multiplex PCR, yet TCRdb's version contains in-frame clones alone and is incomplete. This table has 110,000 or so clones, about 85% appearing once. The CDR3 has 18 amino acids. Germline V gene lookup returns CDR1 LNHDA and CDR2 SQIVND (reference sequence). V lost 4 bases to trimming and J lost 0 bases, with 18 bases between them. This sequence joins TRBV19 and TRBJ2-2; D is perhaps TRBD1 (7 bases). Sequencing input: peripheral blood. The origin of this receptor is a human donor in a cohort sampled during active COVID-19. CDR3 loop: CASSRQGGLYTNTGELFF. CDR3 bases: TGTGCCAGTAGTAGACAGGGAGGTCTCTACACGAACACCGGGGAGCTGTTTTTT. Filled out from reference TRBV19 and TRBJ2-2, the complete variable domain reads DGGITQSPKYLFRKEGQNVTLSCEQNLNHDAMYWYRQDPGQGLRLIYYSQIVNDFQKGDIAEGYSVSREKKESFPLTVTSAQKNPTAFYLCASSRQGGLYTNTGELFFGEGSRLTVL.